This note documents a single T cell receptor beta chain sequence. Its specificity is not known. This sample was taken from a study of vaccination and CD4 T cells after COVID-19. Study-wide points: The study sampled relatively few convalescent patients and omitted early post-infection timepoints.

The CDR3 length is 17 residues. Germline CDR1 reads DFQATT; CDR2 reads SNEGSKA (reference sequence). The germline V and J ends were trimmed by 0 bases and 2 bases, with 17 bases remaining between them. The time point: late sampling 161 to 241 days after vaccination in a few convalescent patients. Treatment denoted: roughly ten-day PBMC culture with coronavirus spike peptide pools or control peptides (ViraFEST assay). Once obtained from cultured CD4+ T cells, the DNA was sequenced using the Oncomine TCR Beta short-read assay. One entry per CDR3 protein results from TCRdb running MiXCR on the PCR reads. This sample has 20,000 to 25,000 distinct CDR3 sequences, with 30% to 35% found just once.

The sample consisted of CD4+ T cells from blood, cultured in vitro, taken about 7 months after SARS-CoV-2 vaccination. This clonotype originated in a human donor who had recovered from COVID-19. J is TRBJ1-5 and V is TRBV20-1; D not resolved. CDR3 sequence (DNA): TGCAGTGCTAGAGATCCAATGGGGTCCTTGGGCAATCAGCCCCAGCATTTT. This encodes CSARDPMGSLGNQPQHF.